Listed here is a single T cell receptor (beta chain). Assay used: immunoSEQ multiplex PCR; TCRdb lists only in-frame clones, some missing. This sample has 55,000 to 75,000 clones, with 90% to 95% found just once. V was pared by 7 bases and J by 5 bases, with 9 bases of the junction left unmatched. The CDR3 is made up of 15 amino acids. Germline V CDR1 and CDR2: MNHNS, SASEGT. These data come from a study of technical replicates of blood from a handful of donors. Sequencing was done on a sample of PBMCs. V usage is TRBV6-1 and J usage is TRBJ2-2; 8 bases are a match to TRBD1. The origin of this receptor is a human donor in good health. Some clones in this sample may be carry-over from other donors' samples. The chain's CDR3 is CASNPTRGRTGELFF. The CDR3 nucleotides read TGTGCCAGCAACCCAACCAGGGGGCGGACCGGGGAGCTGTTTTTT.